The rows below give T cell receptor beta chains drawn from one sample of a study of T cell repertoires in cytomegalovirus infection. TCRdb recomputed calls from the reads with MiXCR, one row per CDR3 protein. In the table there are about 190,000 distinct CDR3 sequences, nearly 9.5% of which are singletons. The sequenced material came from PBMCs. Receptors were obtained from a human donor in good health (CMV status not recorded). Some clones in this sample may be carry-over from other donors' samples. Each CDR3 is given with its conserved first and last residue. The D gene is left open where the match is weak. The size of a clone is reported for some rows only, either as once, few or many, or as a class for expanded clones.

J: TRBJ1-1; size: many; D: TRBD1; V: TRBV28; length: 14; DNA: TGTGCCAGCAGTTACCAGGGGGCGGGTACTGAAGCTTTCTTT; CDR3: CASSYQGAGTEAFF
J: TRBJ2-5; size: -; D: TRBD1; V: TRBV27; length: 13; DNA: TGTGCCAGCAGGTCGACAGGGGAAGAGACCCAGTACTTC; CDR3: CASRSTGEETQYF
J: TRBJ1-2; size: many; D: TRBD1; V: TRBV4-1; length: 14; DNA: TGCGCCAGCCAAGCCCCCGGGACAGGGAAAGGCTACACCTTC; CDR3: CASQAPGTGKGYTF
J: TRBJ1-2; size: many; D: -; V: TRBV28; length: 12; DNA: TGTGCCAGCAGTTTTACAGGTTTTGGCTACACCTTC; CDR3: CASSFTGFGYTF
J: TRBJ2-5; size: few; D: TRBD1; V: TRBV20-1; length: 13; DNA: TGCAGTGCCCCCCGGACAGGACAAGAGATCCAGTACTTC; CDR3: CSAPRTGQEIQYF
J: TRBJ2-7; size: many; D: -; V: TRBV28; length: 13; DNA: TGTGCCAGCAGTTTCTGGGGTTCCTACGAGCAGTACTTC; CDR3: CASSFWGSYEQYF
J: TRBJ1-2; size: few; D: -; V: TRBV28; length: 11; DNA: TGTGCCAGCCTCTCCGTGCCGGGCTACACCTTC; CDR3: CASLSVPGYTF
J: TRBJ1-2; size: many; D: -; V: TRBV10-3; length: 13; DNA: TGTGCCGTGCCGGGGCCCCTGGGCTATGGCTACACCTTC; CDR3: CAVPGPLGYGYTF
J: TRBJ2-2; size: -; D: -; V: TRBV19; length: 13; DNA: TGTGCCAGTAGCGGGACTCCCACCGGGGAGCTGTTTTTT; CDR3: CASSGTPTGELFF
J: TRBJ1-1; size: many; D: -; V: TRBV7-9; length: 12; DNA: TGTGCCAGCAGCTCAGGTCTAACTGAAGCTTTCTTT; CDR3: CASSSGLTEAFF
J: TRBJ2-7; size: few; D: -; V: TRBV28; length: 14; DNA: TGTGCCAGCAGCGACGCGGGGCGGGCCTACGAGCAGTACTTC; CDR3: CASSDAGRAYEQYF
J: TRBJ2-1; size: many; D: -; V: TRBV7-2; length: 13; DNA: TGTGCCAGCAGCTTCAAGGGGAACAATGAGCAGTTCTTC; CDR3: CASSFKGNNEQFF
J: TRBJ1-1; size: many; D: -; V: TRBV7-8; length: 13; DNA: TGTGCCAGCAGCTCCCTGGGGCACACTGAAGCTTTCTTT; CDR3: CASSSLGHTEAFF
J: TRBJ1-5; size: many; D: -; V: TRBV7-8; length: 17; DNA: TGTGCCAGCAGCTTAGGGTCTATTTGGCAGGGGCATCAGCCCCAGCATTTT; CDR3: CASSLGSIWQGHQPQHF
J: TRBJ2-3; size: -; D: -; V: TRBV7-2; length: 16; DNA: TGTGCCAGCAGCGCAAGGACCCTGTGGGGGGTAGATACGCAGTATTTT; CDR3: CASSARTLWGVDTQYF
J: TRBJ1-2; size: many; D: -; V: TRBV14; length: 15; DNA: TGTGCCAGCAGCCGCCCCGACGCTGCATTTTATGGCTACACCTTC; CDR3: CASSRPDAAFYGYTF
J: TRBJ2-6; size: -; D: TRBD1; V: TRBV19; length: 15; DNA: TGTGCCAGCGGACAGGGAGGAACTGGGGCCAACGTCCTGACTTTC; CDR3: CASGQGGTGANVLTF
J: TRBJ1-1; size: few; D: -; V: TRBV28; length: 17; DNA: TGTGCCAGCAGTTTAGGGGGGGGCAGGGGTGTGAACACTGAAGCTTTCTTT; CDR3: CASSLGGGRGVNTEAFF
J: TRBJ1-3; size: many; D: -; V: TRBV29-1; length: 13; DNA: TGCAGCGTTTCTTATGGGGTATCGGACACCATATATTTT; CDR3: CSVSYGVSDTIYF
J: TRBJ1-1; size: many; D: -; V: TRBV4-3; length: 16; DNA: TGCGCCAGCAGCCAAGATCTCTTTACTAAGAACACTGAAGCTTTCTTT; CDR3: CASSQDLFTKNTEAFF
J: TRBJ1-2; size: -; D: -; V: TRBV5-1; length: 13; DNA: TGCGCCAGCAGCCTGCTCAGGGGTGAAGGCTACACCTTC; CDR3: CASSLLRGEGYTF
J: TRBJ2-3; size: few; D: -; V: TRBV7-3; length: 17; DNA: TGTGCCAGCAGCCCCCAGGGGCGGGTAGCGACTACAGATACGCAGTATTTT; CDR3: CASSPQGRVATTDTQYF
J: TRBJ2-1; size: -; D: -; V: TRBV28; length: 15; DNA: TGTGCCAGCAGCCTCTTATCGGGAGTAGGGAATGAGCAGTTCTTC; CDR3: CASSLLSGVGNEQFF
J: TRBJ2-5; size: once; D: TRBD2; V: TRBV7-8; length: 14; DNA: TGTGCCAGCAGTCAAGGCGGGGGGGAAGAGACCCAGTACTTC; CDR3: CASSQGGGEETQYF
J: TRBJ1-1; size: many; D: -; V: TRBV5-1; length: 14; DNA: TGCGCCAGCAGCTTGGAGGCAGGGTGGACTGAAGCTTTCTTT; CDR3: CASSLEAGWTEAFF
J: TRBJ1-1; size: many; D: -; V: TRBV19; length: 16; DNA: TGTGCCAGTAGTATAGTCCCGGCGGGACCGAGCACTGAAGCTTTCTTT; CDR3: CASSIVPAGPSTEAFF
J: TRBJ1-1; size: -; D: TRBD1; V: TRBV7-2; length: 14; DNA: TGTGCCAGCAGCTCCCAACCGGGACAGGGTCTTGCTTTCTTT; CDR3: CASSSQPGQGLAFF
J: TRBJ2-7; size: few; D: -; V: TRBV7-9; length: 13; DNA: TGTGCCAGCAGCTGGCGGCACTCCTACGAGCAGTACTTC; CDR3: CASSWRHSYEQYF
J: TRBJ2-3; size: -; D: TRBD2; V: TRBV6-1; length: 13; DNA: TGTGCCAGCACCAAGGGACTAGGCCATACGCAGTATTTT; CDR3: CASTKGLGHTQYF
J: TRBJ2-5; size: many; D: -; V: TRBV7-8; length: 14; DNA: TGTGCCAGCACCGCTCAGGGACGGGAAGAGACCCAGTACTTC; CDR3: CASTAQGREETQYF
J: TRBJ2-2; size: many; D: -; V: TRBV7-2; length: 14; DNA: TGTGCCAGCAGTCATCAGGGGAAAACCGGGGAGCTGTTTTTT; CDR3: CASSHQGKTGELFF
J: TRBJ2-1; size: many; D: -; V: TRBV10-3; length: 14; DNA: TGTGCCATCAGTGAGTCTGAGGGACGGGATGAGCAGTTCTTC; CDR3: CAISESEGRDEQFF
J: TRBJ1-1; size: many; D: -; V: TRBV4-3; length: 15; DNA: TGCGCCAGCAGCCAAGATATGGGGTCGAACACTGAAGCTTTCTTT; CDR3: CASSQDMGSNTEAFF
J: TRBJ2-3; size: -; D: TRBD2; V: TRBV7-2; length: 14; DNA: TGTGCCAGCAGCCGAGGACTAGAAACAGATACGCAGTATTTT; CDR3: CASSRGLETDTQYF
J: TRBJ2-7; size: -; D: -; V: TRBV28; length: 14; DNA: TGTGCCAGCAGTTTCGACACTATGGGGTACGAGCAGTACTTC; CDR3: CASSFDTMGYEQYF
J: TRBJ2-4; size: many; D: -; V: TRBV19; length: 11; DNA: TGTGCCAGTACAGACTACGGCAAGGAGTACTTC; CDR3: CASTDYGKEYF
J: TRBJ2-6; size: few; D: -; V: TRBV5-3; length: 16; DNA: TGTGCCAGCAGTTACCAAGCGGTCCCTGGGGCCAACGTCCTGACTTTC; CDR3: CASSYQAVPGANVLTF
J: TRBJ1-2; size: -; D: -; V: TRBV19; length: 15; DNA: TGTGCCAGTAGTCCGACCGGGGACGTCTTTTATGGCTACACCTTC; CDR3: CASSPTGDVFYGYTF
J: TRBJ1-1; size: many; D: -; V: TRBV6-2/TRBV6-3; length: 15; DNA: TGTGCCAGCAACCACCACCGGGACACCAACACTGAAGCTTTCTTT; CDR3: CASNHHRDTNTEAFF
J: TRBJ2-7; size: -; D: TRBD1; V: TRBV5-6; length: 13; DNA: TGTGCCAGCAGCTGGGGGACAGCGTCCGAGCAGTACTTC; CDR3: CASSWGTASEQYF
J: TRBJ2-7; size: many; D: -; V: TRBV7-6; length: 16; DNA: TGTGCCAGCAGCTTAGCGGGGCCAGGGAGTGACTACGAGCAGTACTTC; CDR3: CASSLAGPGSDYEQYF
J: TRBJ1-1; size: many; D: TRBD1; V: TRBV7-2; length: 14; DNA: TGTGCCAGCAGCCGACTGACAGGGGTCACTGAAGCTTTCTTT; CDR3: CASSRLTGVTEAFF
J: TRBJ2-5; size: -; D: TRBD2; V: TRBV28; length: 17; DNA: TGTGCCAGCAGTTTATATCCTAGCGGGGGGGTTGGGGAGACCCAGTACTTC; CDR3: CASSLYPSGGVGETQYF
J: TRBJ2-5; size: -; D: TRBD2; V: TRBV24-1; length: 16; DNA: TGTGCCCCTTCCCCTCCGTTGCTAGCGGGGGAAGAGACCCAGTACTTC; CDR3: CAPSPPLLAGEETQYF
J: TRBJ1-4; size: few; D: -; V: TRBV7-4; length: 15; DNA: TGTGCCAGCAGCTTAGATGGGTCAACTAATGAAAAACTGTTTTTT; CDR3: CASSLDGSTNEKLFF
J: TRBJ1-5; size: many; D: -; V: TRBV6-2/TRBV6-3; length: 14; DNA: TGTGCCAGCAGCGCCGACATAGAACATCAGCCCCAGCATTTT; CDR3: CASSADIEHQPQHF
J: TRBJ2-3; size: many; D: -; V: TRBV7-2; length: 14; DNA: TGTGCCAGCACGAGGGGCGGGGTGGCAGATACGCAGTATTTT; CDR3: CASTRGGVADTQYF
J: TRBJ1-5; size: many; D: -; V: TRBV20-1; length: 12; DNA: TGCAGTGCTAGCAACGGAGTTCAGCCCCAGCATTTT; CDR3: CSASNGVQPQHF
J: TRBJ2-7; size: few; D: TRBD2; V: TRBV6-1; length: 13; DNA: TGTGCCAGCAGGTCTGATTGGGAGGGCGAGCAGTACTTC; CDR3: CASRSDWEGEQYF
J: TRBJ1-1; size: many; D: -; V: TRBV5-1; length: 14; DNA: TGCGCCAGCAGCTTCTCAGGGACGAACACTGAAGCTTTCTTT; CDR3: CASSFSGTNTEAFF
J: TRBJ2-7; size: many; D: TRBD2; V: TRBV7-2; length: 15; DNA: TGTGCCAGCAGCGCCTCTAGCGGCAACTCCTACGAGCAGTACTTC; CDR3: CASSASSGNSYEQYF
J: TRBJ2-1; size: few; D: TRBD2; V: TRBV19; length: 15; DNA: TGTGCCAGTAGCCGGACTAGCGGGAGTGTTAATGAGCAGTTCTTC; CDR3: CASSRTSGSVNEQFF
J: TRBJ2-1; size: many; D: TRBD2; V: TRBV6-5; length: 15; DNA: TGTGCCAGCAGTTACGGACTAGCCTCCTACAATGAGCAGTTCTTC; CDR3: CASSYGLASYNEQFF
J: TRBJ2-3; size: -; D: TRBD2; V: TRBV14; length: 16; DNA: TGTGCCAGCAGCCAAGATTGGACTAGCGACACAGATACGCAGTATTTT; CDR3: CASSQDWTSDTDTQYF
J: TRBJ1-2; size: -; D: -; V: TRBV2; length: 13; DNA: TGTGCCAGCAGGGTCGACGGCGACTATGGCTACACCTTC; CDR3: CASRVDGDYGYTF